These 15 T cell receptor beta chains were all obtained from the same sample, sequenced in a study of response to subunit inactivated influenza vaccine. TCRdb reprocessed the RT-PCR reads via MiXCR and lists one record per CDR3 protein. The repertoire has more than 450,000 distinct CDR3 sequences, over 9.5% of them found once; the top ten carry around 9.6%. This material consisted of PBMCs from blood, taken on the day of vaccination. These receptors were taken from a man over 45 who received an inactivated influenza vaccine.

This clonotype was recorded many times. As DNA, the CDR3 is TGTGCCACCAGCAGAGGTGACAGGATTATAGCCAAAAACATTCAGTACTTC. This sequence encodes CATSRGDRIIAKNIQYF. The rearrangement links TRBV15 to TRBJ2-4, with D tentatively TRBD1 (6 bases). The CDR3 length is 17 residues. The ends were cut back, 1 base at V and 0 bases at J, with 13 bases in the middle. Germline V gene data show CDR1 as LNHNV and CDR2 as YYDKDF (reference sequence).

The chain uses TRBV7-2 and TRBJ2-7, with 8 bases identical to TRBD1. CDR3 size: 14 residues. V lost 7 bases, J lost 4 bases, and 9 bases stayed unmatched. Germline-derived CDR1 and CDR2 are SGHTA and FQGNSA. The DNA of the CDR3 is TGTGCCAGCACCAGGACAGGGAGGATATACGAGCAGTACTTC. It codes for CASTRTGRIYEQYF.

The genes are TRBV20-1 and TRBJ2-7, with TRBD2 as a possible D gene (6 bases). The germline V gene has CDR1 DFQATT and CDR2 SNEGSKA (reference sequence). This CDR3 has 14 residues. With 3 bases removed from V and 3 bases from J, the gap between germline ends came to 15 bases. Here the CDR3 reads CSASLAGINYEQYF. The CDR3 DNA follows: TGCAGTGCTAGTCTGGCGGGGATAAACTACGAGCAGTACTTC.

This clonotype has more than one count but fewer than ten. Here the CDR3 DNA reads TGCAGCGTTGGGACTAGGGGCAATGAGCAGTTCTTC. Protein: CSVGTRGNEQFF. This chain connects TRBV29-1 to TRBJ2-1, with 7 positions matching TRBD2. With V trimmed by 4 bases and J by 6 bases, 3 bases remained unmatched. The CDR3 loop spans 12 amino acids. Germline lookup yields CDR1 SQVTM and CDR2 ANQGSEA.

This clonotype has just a few counts. The chain has TRBV10-3 and TRBJ2-6; weak D call: TRBD1 (6 bases). CDR1 and CDR2 from the germline V gene are ENHRY and SYGVKD. Trimming took off 0 bases at V and 0 bases at J, with 12 bases between the two ends. There are 18 residues in the CDR3. Written as DNA, the CDR3 is TGTGCCATCAGTGAGTCAGGGACACTGCTCTCTGGGGCCAACGTCCTGACTTTC. Protein product: CAISESGTLLSGANVLTF.

This clonotype was recorded at least ten times. The chain uses TRBV11-1 and TRBJ2-1, with 10 bases identical to TRBD2. Germline V lookup: CDR1 SGHAT, CDR2 FQDESV (reference sequence). The CDR3 spans 19 residues. V was clipped by 5 bases and J by 8 bases; unmatched bases: 21. As DNA, the CDR3 is TGTGCCAGCAGCCAACCTCGAACCCTGACTAGCGGGTATTTTTATGAGCAGTTCTTC. Its protein is CASSQPRTLTSGYFYEQFF.

The CDR3 sequence is CSARDRHHSPLHF. CDR3 DNA: TGCAGTGCTAGAGATCGACACCATTCACCCCTCCACTTT. The chain couples TRBV20-1 to TRBJ1-6; D is unclear. The CDR3 is 13 amino acids. Per germline, CDR1 DFQATT and CDR2 SNEGSKA (reference sequence). The germline V and J ends were trimmed by 0 bases and 8 bases, with 8 bases remaining between them.

The rearrangement links TRBV27 to TRBJ2-5; D assignment may be TRBD1 or TRBD2 (5 bases each). From germline, CDR1 is MNHEY and CDR2 SMNVEV (reference sequence). The ends were cut back, 6 bases at V and 1 base at J, with 15 bases in the middle. This CDR3 contains 15 residues. In DNA form, the CDR3 reads TGTGCCAGCAGCCCCCTTCGAGGGGTCCAAGAGACCCAGTACTTC. Translated: CASSPLRGVQETQYF.

This chain connects TRBV6-4 to TRBJ2-2; 8 bases are shared with TRBD1. V trimming: 5 bases; J trimming: 0 bases; junction bases outside the gene matches: 8. The CDR3 contains 17 residues. Per the germline V gene, CDR1 is MRHNA and CDR2 is SNTAGT. CDR3 DNA: TGTGCCAGCAGTCTCTCAGGGGGCGCGCCGAACACCGGGGAGCTGTTTTTT. It yields the protein CASSLSGGAPNTGELFF.

The table lists this clonotype with a few counts. The rearrangement uses TRBV20-1 and TRBJ1-1; perhaps TRBD1 as D (5 bases). Per germline, CDR1 DFQATT and CDR2 SNEGSKA (reference sequence). Trimming pared 0 bases from V and 2 bases from J, leaving 16 bases between. The CDR3 consists of 16 residues. CDR3 loop: CSAREGGGGFNTEAFF. Written as DNA, the CDR3 is TGCAGTGCTAGAGAGGGTGGGGGGGGTTTTAACACTGAAGCTTTCTTT.

The chain carries TRBV7-2 and TRBJ1-6; D is perhaps TRBD1 (5 bases). From germline, CDR1 is SGHTA and CDR2 FQGNSA. V was clipped by 4 bases and J by 7 bases, with 14 bases between them. The CDR3 totals 15 residues. In DNA form, the CDR3 reads TGTGCCAGCAGCTCGGAGGGACTCCCGAATTCACCCCTCCACTTT. This gives the protein CASSSEGLPNSPLHF.

The rearrangement joins TRBV10-3 to TRBJ2-1; D possibly uses TRBD1 or TRBD2 (5 bases each). The CDR3 loop spans 16 amino acids. Germline V gene lookup returns CDR1 ENHRY and CDR2 SYGVKD. V gave up 3 bases and J gave up 0 bases, with 12 bases separating them. CDR3 region: CAISERAGSSYNEQFF. CDR3 sequence (DNA): TGTGCCATCAGTGAAAGGGCAGGGAGCTCCTACAATGAGCAGTTCTTC.

The chain is built from TRBV6-4 and TRBJ2-3; 8 bases align to TRBD2. The CDR3 has 15 residues. V lost 2 bases to trimming and J lost 2 bases; unmatched junction nucleotides: 3. The germline V gene has CDR1 MRHNA and CDR2 SNTAGT. DNA for the CDR3: TGTGCCAGCAGTGACGCGGGGGGCCCCACAGATACGCAGTATTTT. As protein: CASSDAGGPTDTQYF.

The J gene is TRBJ1-5, the V gene TRBV27; the D is unclear. Germline V gives CDR1 MNHEY, CDR2 SMNVEV (reference sequence). Trimming stripped 1 base from V and 8 bases from J, with 12 bases between. The CDR3 loop spans 14 amino acids. The CDR3 bases are TGTGCCAGCAGTTTATTGGGAATCGGGGAGCCCCAGCATTTT. Translation: CASSLLGIGEPQHF.

V is TRBV7-9 and J is TRBJ2-2; unclear D gene. Germline V gene sequence: CDR1 SEHNR, CDR2 FQNEAQ (reference sequence). This CDR3 is built from 10 residues. The V end lost 0 bases, the J end lost 14 bases, and 4 bases lay between the germline ends. The CDR3 nucleotides read TGTGCCAGCAGCTTAGCTCCACTGTTTTTT. As protein: CASSLAPLFF.